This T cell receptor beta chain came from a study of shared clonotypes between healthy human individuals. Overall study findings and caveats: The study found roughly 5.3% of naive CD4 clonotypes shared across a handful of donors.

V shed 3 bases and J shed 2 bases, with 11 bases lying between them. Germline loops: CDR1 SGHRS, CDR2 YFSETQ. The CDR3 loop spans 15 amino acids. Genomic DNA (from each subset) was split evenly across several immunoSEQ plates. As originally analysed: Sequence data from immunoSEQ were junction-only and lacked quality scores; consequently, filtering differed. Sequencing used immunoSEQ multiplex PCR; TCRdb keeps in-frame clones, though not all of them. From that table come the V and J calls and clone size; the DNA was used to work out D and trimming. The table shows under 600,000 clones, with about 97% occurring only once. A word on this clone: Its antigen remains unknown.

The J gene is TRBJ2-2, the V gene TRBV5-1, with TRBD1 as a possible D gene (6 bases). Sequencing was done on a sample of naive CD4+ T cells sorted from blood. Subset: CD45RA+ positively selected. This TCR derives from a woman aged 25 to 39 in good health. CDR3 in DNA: TGCGCCAGCAGCTCGGGACACCTTAACACCGGGGAGCTGTTTTTT. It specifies CASSSGHLNTGELFF. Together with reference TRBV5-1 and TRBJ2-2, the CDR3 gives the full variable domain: KAGVTQTPRYLIKTRGQQVTLSCSPISGHRSVSWYQQTPGQGLQFLFEYFSETQRNKGNFPGRFSGRQFSNSRSEMNVSTLELGDSALYLCASSSGHLNTGELFFGEGSRLTVL.